This T cell receptor (beta chain) is from a study of CD8 T cells in ankylosing spondylitis. TCRdb redid the calling of the 5' RACE reads with MiXCR, one entry per CDR3 protein. The table lists about 170,000 distinct CDR3 sequences, around 19% of them singletons, with about 7.6% in the top ten. This clonotype was observed at least ten times. Its antigen is not known. General study findings and limits: Significantly higher representation of disease-linked clones was reported for matched ankylosing spondylitis synovial fluid.

The receptor comes from a male donor with ankylosing spondylitis or in good health (not recorded which). Sequenced input: blood, either unsorted or a sorted T cell fraction (not recorded which).

The CDR3 DNA follows: TGTGCCAGCAGGGTCGGACTAGCGAGCACAGATACGCAGTATTTT. Its translation is CASRVGLASTDTQYF. The chain couples TRBV27 to TRBJ2-3; 9 bases match TRBD2. With V trimmed by 6 bases and J by 0 bases, 4 bases remained unmatched. The CDR3 totals 15 residues. Looked up from germline, CDR1 is MNHEY and CDR2 is SMNVEV (reference sequence).